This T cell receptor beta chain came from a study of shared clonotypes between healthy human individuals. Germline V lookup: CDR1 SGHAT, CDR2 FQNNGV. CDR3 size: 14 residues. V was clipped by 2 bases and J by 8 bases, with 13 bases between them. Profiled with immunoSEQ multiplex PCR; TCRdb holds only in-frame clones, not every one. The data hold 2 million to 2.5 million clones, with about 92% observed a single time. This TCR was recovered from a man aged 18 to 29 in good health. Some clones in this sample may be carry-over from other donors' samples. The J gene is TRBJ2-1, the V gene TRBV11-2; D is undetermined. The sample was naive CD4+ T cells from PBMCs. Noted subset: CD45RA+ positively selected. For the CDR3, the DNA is TGTGCCAGCAGCTTAACCCAGAGTAGTGATGAGCAGTTCTTC. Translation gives CASSLTQSSDEQFF.